The clone carrying this T cell receptor (beta chain) has more than one count but fewer than ten. Its matching antigen is unknown. These data are taken from a study of T cells in Graves' hyperthyroidism and ophthalmopathy. Each diagnosis was grounded in clinical symptoms, serum thyroxine and TRAb, thyroid ultrasound, and orbital computed tomography. Overall study results and limits: Ophthalmopathy and stable hyperthyroidism were separated by a 13 V-J model. Most clonotypes that expanded in the thyroid above 0.001 also showed up in blood.

The investigators amplified TCR beta CDR3 regions from RNA transcripts. The HTBI primer set drove a first-round RT-PCR of the TCR CDR3. MiXCR was run by TCRdb on the multiplex PCR reads, yielding one entry per CDR3 protein. The table records more than 500,000 distinct CDR3 sequences, 40% to 55% of them present only once. Sequencing was performed on peripheral blood or thyroid tissue (not recorded which). This receptor was identified in an adult woman with Graves' disease, either hyperthyroidism or ophthalmopathy (not recorded which).

The CDR3 loop reads CASSPGTGSHNEQFF. The CDR3 DNA is TGTGCCAGCAGCCCTGGGACAGGTAGCCACAATGAGCAGTTCTTC. V gene TRBV25-1 combines with J gene TRBJ2-1; TRBD1 aligns across 8 bases. The V segment lost 6 bases and the J segment 5 bases; nucleotides outside the gene matches: 9. The CDR3 spans 15 residues. Germline V CDR1 and CDR2: MGHDK, SYGVNS.